The rows below give T cell receptor beta chains drawn from one sample of a study of identifying expanded T cells in peripheral blood. Using immunoSEQ multiplex PCR, the repertoire was profiled, and TCRdb retains in-frame clones only, with some absent. The sample shows 90,000 to 120,000 clones, roughly 91% of them seen only once. Sequenced: blood. These TCRs come from a person aged 18 to 75 in good health. CDR3s include the opening cysteine and the closing phenylalanine or tryptophan. Each record gives: CDR3 length, clone size, V gene, J gene, D gene, CDR3 protein, CDR3 DNA. D genes are given only for firm matches. Clone size is stated in some rows and not others, as once, few, many or a class when expanded.

13	-	TRBV7-9	TRBJ1-2	-	CASSIGPNYGYTF	TGTGCCAGCAGCATAGGTCCTAACTATGGCTACACCTTC
14	-	TRBV5-1	TRBJ2-5	-	CASSLGGARETQYF	TGCGCCAGCAGCTTGGGGGGGGCGCGGGAGACCCAGTACTTC
13	once	TRBV7-6	TRBJ2-5	TRBD1	CASSFGTGETQYF	TGTGCCAGCAGCTTCGGGACAGGGGAGACCCAGTACTTC
17	-	TRBV10-3	TRBJ1-1	TRBD1	CAISTDPGGYLNTEAFF	TGTGCCATCAGTACAGACCCAGGGGGCTACCTGAACACTGAAGCTTTCTTT
16	-	TRBV4-3	TRBJ2-2	TRBD1	CASRPGTGGWTGELFF	TGCGCCAGCAGACCCGGGACAGGGGGTTGGACCGGGGAGCTGTTTTTT
16	-	TRBV18	TRBJ2-1	-	CASSPPHKAAGNEQFF	TGTGCCAGCTCACCACCTCACAAGGCGGCGGGCAATGAGCAGTTCTTC
13	-	TRBV5-1	TRBJ2-7	-	CASSFRGGVEQYF	TGCGCCAGCAGCTTCAGGGGGGGTGTGGAGCAGTACTTC
15	-	TRBV27	TRBJ1-6	-	CASSLTGTIGSPLHF	TGTGCCAGCAGTTTAACAGGGACGATCGGTTCACCCCTCCACTTT
16	-	TRBV7-6	TRBJ2-7	-	CASSPQGRGLNHEQYF	TGTGCCAGCAGCCCCCAGGGCAGGGGATTAAACCACGAGCAGTACTTC
15	-	TRBV6-5	TRBJ2-3	-	CASSHLAASTDTQYF	TGTGCCAGCAGCCACCTAGCAGCAAGCACAGATACGCAGTATTTT
18	-	TRBV16	TRBJ1-1	-	CASSQGPGAGAYHTEAFF	TGTGCCAGCAGCCAAGGCCCCGGTGCGGGGGCGTATCACACTGAAGCTTTCTTT
17	-	TRBV7-2	TRBJ1-2	-	CASSPREDSHFNYGYTF	TGTGCCAGCAGCCCGAGGGAGGATTCGCACTTTAACTATGGCTACACCTTC
13	-	TRBV6-5	TRBJ1-2	-	CASRPEDLYGYTF	TGTGCCAGCAGACCCGAGGACCTCTATGGCTACACCTTC
15	once	TRBV27	TRBJ1-1	TRBD1	CASSQQGQLNTEAFF	TGTGCCAGCAGTCAACAGGGACAGCTGAACACTGAAGCTTTCTTT
16	-	TRBV18	TRBJ1-4	TRBD1	CASSPPRGQGDEKLFF	TGTGCCAGCTCACCACCGCGGGGACAGGGAGATGAAAAACTGTTTTTT
17	-	TRBV27	TRBJ2-1	TRBD2	CASSLITSAYSYNEQFF	TGTGCCAGCAGTCTAATTACTAGCGCATACTCCTACAATGAGCAGTTCTTC
15	-	TRBV19	TRBJ2-7	-	CASSMGAHTSYEQYF	TGTGCCAGTAGTATGGGGGCACATACCTCCTACGAGCAGTACTTC
13	-	TRBV6-5	TRBJ1-2	TRBD1	CASSYQGDYGYTF	TGTGCCAGCAGTTACCAGGGGGACTATGGCTACACCTTC
15	-	TRBV5-4	TRBJ1-1	TRBD1	CASAGTGGMGTEAFF	TGTGCCAGCGCGGGGACAGGGGGCATGGGGACTGAAGCTTTCTTT
15	once	TRBV6-5	TRBJ2-7	-	CASSYSYQDWGEQYF	TGTGCCAGCAGTTACTCGTATCAGGACTGGGGCGAGCAGTACTTC
18	-	TRBV15	TRBJ2-3	TRBD2	CATSRPSAGLAVKGSQYF	TGTGCCACCAGCAGACCGTCGGCTGGACTAGCGGTAAAAGGGTCGCAGTATTTT
13	once	TRBV9	TRBJ2-3	-	CASSLRTADTQYF	TGTGCCAGCAGCTTGCGGACGGCGGATACGCAGTATTTT
14	-	TRBV5-6	TRBJ2-7	TRBD1	CASSTATGGDEQYF	TGTGCCAGCAGCACGGCGACAGGGGGCGACGAGCAGTACTTC
10	-	TRBV6-6	TRBJ1-4	-	CASVGEKLFF	TGTGCCAGCGTCGGGGAAAAACTGTTTTTT
13	-	TRBV10-3	TRBJ2-2	-	CAIRGQVAGELFF	TGTGCCATCAGGGGACAAGTGGCCGGGGAGCTGTTTTTT
12	-	TRBV7-9	TRBJ2-7	-	CASSLNPYEQYF	TGTGCCAGCAGTTTGAATCCGTACGAGCAGTACTTC
14	-	TRBV6-5	TRBJ1-1	-	CASSQYVSGTEAFF	TGTGCCAGCAGTCAATACGTTTCGGGGACTGAAGCTTTCTTT
12	-	TRBV11-2	TRBJ2-7	TRBD1	CASSWTGPVQYF	TGTGCCAGCAGCTGGACAGGGCCCGTGCAGTACTTC
15	-	TRBV5-1	TRBJ1-2	-	CASSFGSGVTYGYTF	TGCGCCAGCAGCTTTGGATCAGGGGTTACCTATGGCTACACCTTC
12	-	TRBV29-1	TRBJ2-5	-	CSVGGGSRAQYF	TGCAGCGTTGGGGGGGGCAGCAGGGCCCAGTACTTC
16	-	TRBV5-1	TRBJ1-6	TRBD1	CASSFDGTAYSSPLHF	TGCGCCAGCAGCTTCGACGGGACAGCCTACTCTTCACCCCTCCACTTT
14	-	TRBV4-3	TRBJ2-5	-	CASSQDYIREAQYF	TGCGCCAGCAGCCAAGATTACATCAGGGAGGCCCAGTACTTC
15	-	TRBV10-3	TRBJ1-1	TRBD1	CAISPDRGRDTEAFF	TGTGCCATCAGTCCGGACAGGGGGCGGGACACTGAAGCTTTCTTT
16	-	TRBV4-2	TRBJ1-2	-	CASSQDPGGSFYGYTF	TGTGCCAGCAGCCAAGACCCAGGAGGGAGTTTCTATGGCTACACCTTC
16	-	TRBV21-1	TRBJ1-5	-	CASNQDVRNSNQPQHF	TGTGCCAGCAACCAAGATGTACGAAATAGCAATCAGCCCCAGCATTTT
15	-	TRBV18	TRBJ2-7	-	CASSSGDSPTYEQYF	TGTGCCAGCTCATCTGGGGACTCACCCACTTACGAGCAGTACTTC
19	-	TRBV12-5	TRBJ1-1	TRBD1	CASGLVPGRGPFANTEAFF	TGTGCTAGTGGTTTGGTACCTGGCAGGGGGCCATTCGCGAACACTGAAGCTTTCTTT
16	-	TRBV4-1	TRBJ1-5	TRBD1	CASSQGEGAADEAQHF	TGCGCCAGCAGCCAAGGTGAGGGGGCGGCCGACGAGGCCCAGCATTTT
19	-	TRBV19	TRBJ2-6	-	CASSTRAGSLGSGANVLTF	TGTGCCAGTAGTACCCGGGCAGGCTCTTTAGGCTCTGGGGCCAACGTCCTGACTTTC
15	once	TRBV6-5	TRBJ1-6	-	CASSYARSYNSPLHF	TGTGCCAGCAGCTATGCCCGCTCCTATAATTCACCCCTCCACTTT